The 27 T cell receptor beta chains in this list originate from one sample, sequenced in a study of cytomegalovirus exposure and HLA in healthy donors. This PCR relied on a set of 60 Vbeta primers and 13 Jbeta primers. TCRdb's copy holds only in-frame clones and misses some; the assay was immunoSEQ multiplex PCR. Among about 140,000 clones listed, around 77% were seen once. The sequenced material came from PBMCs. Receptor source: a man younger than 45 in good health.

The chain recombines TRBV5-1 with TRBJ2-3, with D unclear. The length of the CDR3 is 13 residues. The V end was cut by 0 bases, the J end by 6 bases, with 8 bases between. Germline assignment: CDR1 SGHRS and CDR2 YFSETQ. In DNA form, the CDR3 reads TGCGCCAGCAGCTTGGAGCCCCCCGATACGCAGTATTTT. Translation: CASSLEPPDTQYF.

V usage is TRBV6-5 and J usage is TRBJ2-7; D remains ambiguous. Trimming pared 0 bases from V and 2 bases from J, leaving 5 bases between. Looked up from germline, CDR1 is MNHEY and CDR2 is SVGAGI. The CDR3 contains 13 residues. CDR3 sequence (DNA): TGTGCCAGCAGTTACTCGACAACCTACGAGCAGTACTTC. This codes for CASSYSTTYEQYF.

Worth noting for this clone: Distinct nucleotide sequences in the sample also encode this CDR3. Here the CDR3 reads CASSLGLAGEQYF. The CDR3 bases are TGTGCCAGCAGCCTCGGACTAGCGGGGGAGCAGTACTTC. This chain joins TRBV5-6 and TRBJ2-7; 12 positions match TRBD2. Trimming took 4 bases from V and 7 from J; bases not matched to a gene: 3. CDR1 is SGHDT and CDR2 is YYEEEE in the germline V gene. This CDR3 region has 13 residues.

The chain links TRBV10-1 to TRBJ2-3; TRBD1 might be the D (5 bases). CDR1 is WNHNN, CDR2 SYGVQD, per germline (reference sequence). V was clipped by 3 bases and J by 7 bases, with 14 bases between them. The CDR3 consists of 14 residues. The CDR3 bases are TGCGCCAGCAGTGAAGGGGCCGCCCTGTATACGCAGTATTTT. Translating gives CASSEGAALYTQYF.

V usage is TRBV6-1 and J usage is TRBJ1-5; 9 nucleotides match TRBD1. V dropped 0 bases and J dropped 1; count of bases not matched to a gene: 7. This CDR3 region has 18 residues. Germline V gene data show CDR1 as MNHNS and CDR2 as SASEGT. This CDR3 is CASSEAAGTGKSNQPQHF. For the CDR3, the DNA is TGTGCCAGCAGTGAAGCCGCCGGGACAGGGAAGAGCAATCAGCCCCAGCATTTT.

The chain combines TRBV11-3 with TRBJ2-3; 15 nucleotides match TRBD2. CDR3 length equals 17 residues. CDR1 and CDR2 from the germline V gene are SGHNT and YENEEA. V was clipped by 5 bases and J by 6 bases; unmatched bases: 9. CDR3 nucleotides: TGTGCCAGCAGCACGGGACTAGCGGGAGGTACTGCGGATACGCAGTATTTT. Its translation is CASSTGLAGGTADTQYF.

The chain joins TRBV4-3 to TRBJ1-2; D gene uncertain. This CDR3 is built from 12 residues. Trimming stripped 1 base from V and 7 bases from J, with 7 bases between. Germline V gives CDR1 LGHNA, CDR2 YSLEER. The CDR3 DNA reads TGCGCCAGCAGCCAAGCCTCGGGTGGCTACACCTTC. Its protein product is CASSQASGGYTF.

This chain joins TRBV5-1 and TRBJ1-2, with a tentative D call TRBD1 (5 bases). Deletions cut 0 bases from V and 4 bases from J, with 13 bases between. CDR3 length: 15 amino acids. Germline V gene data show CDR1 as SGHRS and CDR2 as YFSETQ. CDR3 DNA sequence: TGCGCCAGCAGCTTGGCCCCCGGCAGGGCCTATGGCTACACCTTC. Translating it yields CASSLAPGRAYGYTF. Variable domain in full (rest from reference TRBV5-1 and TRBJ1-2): KAGVTQTPRYLIKTRGQQVTLSCSPISGHRSVSWYQQTPGQGLQFLFEYFSETQRNKGNFPGRFSGRQFSNSRSEMNVSTLELGDSALYLCASSLAPGRAYGYTFGSGTRLTVV.

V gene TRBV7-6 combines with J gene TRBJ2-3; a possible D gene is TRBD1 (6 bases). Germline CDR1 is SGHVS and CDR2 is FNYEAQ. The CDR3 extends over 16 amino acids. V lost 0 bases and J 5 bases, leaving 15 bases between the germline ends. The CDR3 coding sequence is TGTGCCAGCAGCTTAGCGGGGGCAGGGCCCATAGATACGCAGTATTTT. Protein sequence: CASSLAGAGPIDTQYF. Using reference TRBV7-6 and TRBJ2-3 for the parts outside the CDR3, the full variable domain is GAGVSQSPRYKVTKRGQDVALRCDPISGHVSLYWYRQALGQGPEFLTYFNYEAQQDKSGLPNDRFSAERPEGSISTLTIQRTEQRDSAMYRCASSLAGAGPIDTQYFGPGTRLTVL.

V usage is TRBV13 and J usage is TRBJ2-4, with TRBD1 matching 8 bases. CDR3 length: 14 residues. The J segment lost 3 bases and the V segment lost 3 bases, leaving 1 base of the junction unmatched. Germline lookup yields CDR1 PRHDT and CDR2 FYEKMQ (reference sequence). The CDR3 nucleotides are TGTGCCAGCAGCTTCGGGACAGGCAAAAACATTCAGTACTTC. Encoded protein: CASSFGTGKNIQYF. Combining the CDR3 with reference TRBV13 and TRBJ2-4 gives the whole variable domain AAGVIQSPRHLIKEKRETATLKCYPIPRHDTVYWYQQGPGQDPQFLISFYEKMQSDKGSIPDRFSAQQFSDYHSELNMSSLELGDSALYFCASSFGTGKNIQYFGAGTRLSVL.

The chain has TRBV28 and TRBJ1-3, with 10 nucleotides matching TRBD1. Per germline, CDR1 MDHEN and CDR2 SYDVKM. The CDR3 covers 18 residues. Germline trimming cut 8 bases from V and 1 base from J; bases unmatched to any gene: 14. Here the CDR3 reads CASRSQPGTGVSGNTIYF. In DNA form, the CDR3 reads TGTGCCAGCCGATCGCAACCAGGGACAGGGGTTTCTGGAAACACCATATATTTT.

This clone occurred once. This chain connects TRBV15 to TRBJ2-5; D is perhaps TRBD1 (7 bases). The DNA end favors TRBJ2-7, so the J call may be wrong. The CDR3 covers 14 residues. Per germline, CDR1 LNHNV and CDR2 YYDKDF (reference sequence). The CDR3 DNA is TGTGCCACCAGCGAGGGACAGCGGGCCTACGAGCAGTACTTC. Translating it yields CATSEGQRAYEQYF.

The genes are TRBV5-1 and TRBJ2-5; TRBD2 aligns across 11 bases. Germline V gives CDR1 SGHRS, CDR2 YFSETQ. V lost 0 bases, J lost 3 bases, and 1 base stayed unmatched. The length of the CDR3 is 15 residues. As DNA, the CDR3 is TGCGCCAGCAGCTTGGGACTAGCGGGAAAAGAGACCCAGTACTTC. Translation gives CASSLGLAGKETQYF.

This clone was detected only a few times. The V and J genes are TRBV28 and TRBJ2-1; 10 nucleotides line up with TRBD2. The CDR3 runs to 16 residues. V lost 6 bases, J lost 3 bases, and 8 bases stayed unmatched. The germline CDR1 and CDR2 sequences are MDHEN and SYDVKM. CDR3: CASSLLLAGGYNEQFF. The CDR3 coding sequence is TGTGCCAGCAGCCTCCTTTTAGCGGGAGGCTACAATGAGCAGTTCTTC.

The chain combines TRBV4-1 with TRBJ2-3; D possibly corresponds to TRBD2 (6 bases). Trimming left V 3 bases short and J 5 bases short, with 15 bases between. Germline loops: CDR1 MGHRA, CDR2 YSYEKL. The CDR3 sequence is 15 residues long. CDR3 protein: CASSQASAMRDTQYF. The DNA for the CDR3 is TGCGCCAGCAGCCAGGCTAGCGCCATGAGAGATACGCAGTATTTT.

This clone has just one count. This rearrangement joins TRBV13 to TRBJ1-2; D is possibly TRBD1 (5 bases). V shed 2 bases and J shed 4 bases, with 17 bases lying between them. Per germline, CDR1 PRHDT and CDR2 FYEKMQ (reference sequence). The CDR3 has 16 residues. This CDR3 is CASSLPTPGPIYGYTF. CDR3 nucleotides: TGTGCCAGCAGCTTACCGACTCCAGGGCCCATCTATGGCTACACCTTC.

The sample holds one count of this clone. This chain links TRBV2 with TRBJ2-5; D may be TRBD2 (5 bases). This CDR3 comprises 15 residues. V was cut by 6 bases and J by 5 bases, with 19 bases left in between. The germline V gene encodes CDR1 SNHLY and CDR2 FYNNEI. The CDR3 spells CASRLEVVLRETQYF. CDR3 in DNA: TGTGCCAGCAGGCTGGAGGTAGTATTACGGGAGACCCAGTACTTC.

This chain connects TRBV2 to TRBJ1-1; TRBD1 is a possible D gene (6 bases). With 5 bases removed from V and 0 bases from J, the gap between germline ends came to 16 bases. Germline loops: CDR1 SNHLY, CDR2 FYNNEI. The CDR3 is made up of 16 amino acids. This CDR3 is CASSYTGLGMNTEAFF. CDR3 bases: TGTGCCAGCAGTTACACAGGGCTGGGAATGAACACTGAAGCTTTCTTT.

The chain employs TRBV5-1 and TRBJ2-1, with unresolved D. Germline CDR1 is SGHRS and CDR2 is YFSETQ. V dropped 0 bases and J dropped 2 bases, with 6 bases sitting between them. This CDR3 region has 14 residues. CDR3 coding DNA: TGCGCCAGCAGCTTGGGCGGAGCCTACAATGAGCAGTTCTTC. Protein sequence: CASSLGGAYNEQFF.

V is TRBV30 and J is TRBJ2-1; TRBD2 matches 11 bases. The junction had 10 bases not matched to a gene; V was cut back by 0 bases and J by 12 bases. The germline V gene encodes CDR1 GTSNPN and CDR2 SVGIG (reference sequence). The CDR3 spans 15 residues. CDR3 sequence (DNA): TGTGCCTGGAGTGTACTAGCGGGAGTCGGGCGTGGGCAGTTCTTC. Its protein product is CAWSVLAGVGRGQFF.

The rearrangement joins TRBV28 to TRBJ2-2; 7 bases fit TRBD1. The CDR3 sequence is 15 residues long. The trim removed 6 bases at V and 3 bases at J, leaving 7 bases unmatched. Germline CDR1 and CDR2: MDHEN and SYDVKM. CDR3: CASSKGALDTGELFF. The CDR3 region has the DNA TGTGCCAGCAGCAAGGGGGCATTGGACACCGGGGAGCTGTTTTTT.

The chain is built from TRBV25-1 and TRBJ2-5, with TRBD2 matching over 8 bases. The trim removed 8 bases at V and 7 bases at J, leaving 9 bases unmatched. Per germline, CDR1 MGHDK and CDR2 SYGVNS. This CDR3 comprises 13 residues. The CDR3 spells CASREGSSPTQYF. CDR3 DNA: TGTGCCAGCCGGGAGGGGAGCAGTCCGACCCAGTACTTC.

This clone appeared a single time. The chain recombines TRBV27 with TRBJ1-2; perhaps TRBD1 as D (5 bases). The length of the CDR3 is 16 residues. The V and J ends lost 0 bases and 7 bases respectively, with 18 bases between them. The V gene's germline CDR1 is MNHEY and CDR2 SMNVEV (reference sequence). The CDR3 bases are TGTGCCAGCAGTTTATCGGTGGCCTTGGGGGACTCTGGCTACACCTTC. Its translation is CASSLSVALGDSGYTF.

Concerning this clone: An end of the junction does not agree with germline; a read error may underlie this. This chain's CDR3 is CASSRDRSGELFF. DNA of the CDR3: TGTGCTAGCAGCCGGGACAGATCGGGGGAGCTGTTTTTT. The gene calls are TRBV7-7 and TRBJ2-2, with TRBD1 matching over 7 bases. Germline CDR1 and CDR2: SSHAT and FNYEAQ (reference sequence). The CDR3 is 13 amino acids.

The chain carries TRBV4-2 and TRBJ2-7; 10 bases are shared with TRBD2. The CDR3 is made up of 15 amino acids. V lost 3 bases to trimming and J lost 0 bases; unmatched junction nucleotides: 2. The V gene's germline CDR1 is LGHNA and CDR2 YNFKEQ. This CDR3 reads CASSHGLAASYEQYF. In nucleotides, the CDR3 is TGTGCCAGCAGCCACGGACTAGCGGCCTCCTACGAGCAGTACTTC.

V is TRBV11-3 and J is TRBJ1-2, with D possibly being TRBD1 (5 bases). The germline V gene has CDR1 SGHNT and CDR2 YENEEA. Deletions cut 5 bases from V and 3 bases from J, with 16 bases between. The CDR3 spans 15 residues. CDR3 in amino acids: CASSPQWWGDYGYTF. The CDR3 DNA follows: TGTGCCAGCAGCCCCCAGTGGTGGGGGGACTATGGCTACACCTTC.

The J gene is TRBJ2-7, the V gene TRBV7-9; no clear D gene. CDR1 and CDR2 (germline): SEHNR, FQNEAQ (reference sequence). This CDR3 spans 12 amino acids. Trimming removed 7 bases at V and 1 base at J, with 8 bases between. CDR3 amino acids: CASISLSYEQYF. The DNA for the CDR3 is TGTGCCAGCATTTCCCTTTCCTACGAGCAGTACTTC.